This T cell receptor beta chain is from a study of blood T cell repertoires in COVID-19. On the study more broadly: Acute-phase and convalescent COVID-19 samples originated in the United States, Italy and Spain. In each case, the material was cDNA or gDNA derived from T cells, B-cell-depleted T cells, or PBMCs.

Per the original methods: Nucleated cell number was recorded as an estimate derived from reference gene primer amplification. Sequencing used immunoSEQ multiplex PCR; TCRdb keeps in-frame clones, though not all of them. That table gives V, J and clone size, and the DNA gave D and trimming. The table lists a few hundred thousand clones, less than 85% of them singletons. This CDR3 is 16 amino acids long. Germline V gene lookup returns CDR1 MGHRA and CDR2 YSYEKL. Trimming at V came to 0 bases and at J to 2 bases, leaving 5 bases not matched to a gene. This TCR derives from a woman aged 18-29 years with acute or convalescent COVID-19. The chain joins TRBV4-1 to TRBJ2-3; TRBD2 matches 7 bases. The material sequenced was peripheral blood. DNA of the CDR3: TGCGCCAGCAGCCAAGACCAGCGGGGCTACACAGATACGCAGTATTTT. This sequence encodes CASSQDQRGYTDTQYF.